Each of the 2 T cell receptor beta chains below was sequenced from the same sample in a study of blood T cell repertoires in COVID-19. Clones were read by immunoSEQ multiplex PCR, and TCRdb kept only the in-frame ones, dropping some. The sample holds roughly 68,000 clones, over 75% seen once. Sequenced input: peripheral blood. Receptor source: an older woman with COVID-19, enrolled during active disease.

V is TRBV5-4 and J is TRBJ2-1, with TRBD2 matching over 12 bases. Germline V gene data show CDR1 as SGHNT and CDR2 as YYREEE (reference sequence). This CDR3 has 15 amino acids. After removal of 4 bases from V and 9 bases from J, the junction contained 8 bases not matched to a gene. DNA for the CDR3: TGTGCCAGCAGCGGGACTAGCGGGTCTCTTGGTGAGCAGTTCTTC. This encodes CASSGTSGSLGEQFF.

The chain is built from TRBV6-5 and TRBJ1-3; 8 positions agree with TRBD1. This CDR3 is built from 15 residues. Germline lookup yields CDR1 MNHEY and CDR2 SVGAGI. The trim removed 6 bases at V and 2 bases at J, leaving 6 bases unmatched. This chain's CDR3 is CASRLRQGTGNTIYF. CDR3 coding DNA: TGTGCCAGCAGACTCAGACAGGGGACTGGAAACACCATATATTTT.